Below, 20 T cell receptor beta chains from the same sample are listed, as sequenced in a study of PD-L1 blockade in urothelial cancer. The time point here: peripheral blood 6 weeks after treatment start. The data were produced by immunoSEQ multiplex PCR, yet TCRdb's version contains in-frame clones alone and is incomplete. The sample includes about 41,000 clones, more than 75% of them seen just once. This material consisted of PBMCs, taken around atezolizumab (anti-PD-L1) treatment. These receptor sequences come from a man aged 65 to 85 with urothelial cancer.

This clone was observed once. The chain has TRBV6-1 and TRBJ2-1; perhaps TRBD2 as D (6 bases). This CDR3 comprises 13 residues. Germline assignment: CDR1 MNHNS and CDR2 SASEGT. Trimming pared 6 bases from V and 7 bases from J, leaving 13 bases between. CDR3 DNA sequence: TGTGCCAGCAGCTTCACTAGCCTAAATGAGCAGTTCTTC. Protein product: CASSFTSLNEQFF.

J is TRBJ2-7 and V is TRBV6-1; D remains unclear. Between the trimmed V and J ends, which lost 2 bases and 7 bases, there was a span of 12 bases. This CDR3 has 13 amino acids. Germline V gene data show CDR1 as MNHNS and CDR2 as SASEGT. The CDR3 loop is CASSESLRLEQYF. DNA of the CDR3: TGTGCCAGCAGTGAAAGCCTCCGTCTGGAGCAGTACTTC.

This clone occurred once. The V call is TRBV7-9, the J call TRBJ1-2, with a tentative D call TRBD1 (5 bases). This CDR3 has 13 amino acids. The germline V gene encodes CDR1 SEHNR and CDR2 FQNEAQ (reference sequence). With 0 bases removed from V and 8 bases from J, the gap between germline ends came to 10 bases. The chain's CDR3 is CASSLAWGSGYTF. The CDR3 DNA sequence: TGTGCCAGCAGCTTAGCTTGGGGCAGCGGCTACACCTTC.

The chain carries TRBV6-5 and TRBJ2-7, with 8 bases that match TRBD1. Germline CDR1 is MNHEY and CDR2 is SVGAGI. The CDR3 runs to 14 residues. Trimming removed 4 bases from V and 6 bases from J; junction bases left unmatched: 8. The chain's CDR3 is CASSWDQGAREQYF. For the CDR3, the DNA is TGTGCCAGCAGTTGGGACCAGGGGGCCCGCGAGCAGTACTTC.

The rearrangement joins TRBV4-1 to TRBJ1-2, with 8 positions matching TRBD1. Trimming removed 4 bases from V and 1 base from J; junction bases left unmatched: 2. The V gene's germline CDR1 is MGHRA and CDR2 YSYEKL. The CDR3 runs to 14 residues. DNA for the CDR3: TGCGCCAGCAGCCGAGACAGGGGTAACTATGGCTACACCTTC. This gives the protein CASSRDRGNYGYTF.

The genes are TRBV4-1 and TRBJ1-1, with a tentative D call TRBD1 (6 bases). In germline, CDR1 is MGHRA, CDR2 YSYEKL. Trimming left V 5 bases short and J 4 bases short, with 11 bases between. The CDR3 is made up of 13 amino acids. In DNA form, the CDR3 reads TGCGCCAGCAGCTACAGGGAGATCACTGAAGCTTTCTTT. It encodes CASSYREITEAFF.

V and J are TRBV7-2 and TRBJ2-5; D might be TRBD2 (5 bases). The germline gives CDR1 SGHTA, CDR2 FQGNSA. CDR3 length equals 14 residues. V was trimmed by 4 bases and J by 2 bases, leaving 11 bases between them. CDR3 sequence reads: CASSSPPGQETQYF. CDR3 nucleotide sequence: TGTGCCAGCAGCTCACCCCCGGGGCAAGAGACCCAGTACTTC. The full variable domain, its missing parts supplied by reference TRBV7-2 and TRBJ2-5, is GAGVSQSPSNKVTEKGKDVELRCDPISGHTALYWYRQSLGQGLEFLIYFQGNSAPDKSGLPSDRFSAERTGGSVSTLTIQRTQQEDSAVYLCASSSPPGQETQYFGPGTRLLVL.

The V and J genes are TRBV30 and TRBJ2-6, with D maybe TRBD1 (7 bases). CDR3 size: 22 residues. V lost 0 bases and J 0 bases, leaving 27 bases between the germline ends. Germline V gives CDR1 GTSNPN, CDR2 SVGIG (reference sequence). The CDR3 sequence is CAWSVGRVTGLAVYSGANVLTF. CDR3 bases: TGTGCCTGGAGTGTAGGTCGGGTGACAGGGTTAGCGGTGTACTCTGGGGCCAACGTCCTGACTTTC.

The gene calls are TRBV7-3 and TRBJ2-1, with 8 bases aligning to TRBD2. The CDR3 is 16 amino acids. Per the germline V gene, CDR1 is SGHTA and CDR2 is FQGTGA. The V gene end was trimmed by 1 base and the J gene end by 7 bases; junction bases not matched to a gene: 9. CDR3 sequence: CASSLNRAGVENEQFF. The CDR3, as DNA: TGTGCCAGCAGCTTAAATCGAGCGGGAGTAGAGAATGAGCAGTTCTTC.

Only a few counts were recorded for this clone. The chain recombines TRBV27 with TRBJ1-2; 7 positions agree with TRBD1. Germline assignment: CDR1 MNHEY and CDR2 SMNVEV (reference sequence). The V and J ends lost 5 bases and 1 base, in that order; junction bases with no gene match: 10. CDR3 length equals 16 residues. CDR3 protein: CASSPRTSGGNYGYTF. DNA for the CDR3: TGTGCCAGCAGTCCCCGGACGTCAGGGGGTAACTATGGCTACACCTTC.

The chain carries TRBV7-9 and TRBJ2-2, with 10 bases that match TRBD2. J was trimmed by 7 bases and V by 5 bases; bases with no gene match: 4. Germline values: CDR1 SEHNR, CDR2 FQNEAQ (reference sequence). This CDR3 region has 14 residues. The CDR3 nucleotides are TGTGCCAGCAGCCCTAGCGGGAGTCTCGGGGAGCTGTTTTTT. It translates to CASSPSGSLGELFF.

This clone appeared a few times. The V gene is TRBV5-1, the J gene TRBJ2-7; weak D call: TRBD1 (6 bases). CDR3 length equals 12 residues. V dropped 2 bases and J dropped 6 bases, with 9 bases sitting between them. Germline CDR1 reads SGHRS; CDR2 reads YFSETQ. The CDR3 bases are TGCGCCAGCAGCTTAACAGGGAGCGAGCAGTACTTC. Amino acids: CASSLTGSEQYF.

The rearrangement joins TRBV11-1 to TRBJ1-1; D is unresolved. CDR3 length: 14 residues. CDR1 is SGHAT, CDR2 FQDESV, per germline (reference sequence). With 5 bases removed from V and 5 bases from J, the gap between germline ends came to 15 bases. Written as DNA, the CDR3 is TGTGCCAGCAGCCTTCCGGGTGTGTTGACTGAAGCTTTCTTT. This encodes CASSLPGVLTEAFF.

The V call is TRBV19, the J call TRBJ1-4; D is uncertain. The CDR3 contains 15 residues. Germline CDR1 is LNHDA and CDR2 is SQIVND (reference sequence). V lost 3 bases and J lost 0, with 8 bases in between. CDR3 loop: CASSIYTSTNEKLFF. The CDR3 coding sequence is TGTGCCAGTAGTATTTACACCTCAACTAATGAAAAACTGTTTTTT.

This clone occurred once. The chain links TRBV5-1 to TRBJ2-7; 13 nucleotides line up with TRBD2. CDR1 is SGHRS and CDR2 is YFSETQ in the germline V gene. The CDR3 has 16 residues. Losses at the gene ends were 4 bases for V and 2 bases for J; bases not matched to a gene: 6. The CDR3 spells CASSVGLAGPAYEQYF. The DNA for the CDR3 is TGCGCCAGCAGCGTGGGACTAGCGGGGCCGGCCTACGAGCAGTACTTC.

The chain employs TRBV5-4 and TRBJ2-6, with unresolved D. Germline CDR1 is SGHNT and CDR2 is YYREEE (reference sequence). The germline V and J ends were trimmed by 6 bases and 0 bases, with 10 bases remaining between them. The CDR3 totals 15 residues. This CDR3 is CASTNRVSGANVLTF. The CDR3 DNA follows: TGTGCCAGCACTAACCGGGTCTCTGGGGCCAACGTCCTGACTTTC.

The rearrangement uses TRBV21-1 and TRBJ2-7; the D call in the table, TRBD2, was not verified against the DNA. TRBV21-1 is listed as a pseudogene. The CDR3 is made up of 15 amino acids. The CDR3 coding sequence is TGTGCCAGCAGCATACAAGGGACTAGCGTATACGAGCAGTACTTC. Translated: CASSIQGTSVYEQYF.

The gene calls are TRBV18 and TRBJ2-1; D is ambiguous. Germline-derived CDR1 and CDR2 are KGHSH and LQKENI. V lost 1 base and J 4 bases, leaving 8 bases between the germline ends. CDR3 length: 14 residues. CDR3 in DNA: TGTGCCAGCTCACCACTGGCAGAATACAATGAGCAGTTCTTC. Amino acid sequence: CASSPLAEYNEQFF. The entire variable domain, with the rest obtained from reference TRBV18 and TRBJ2-1, is as follows: NAGVMQNPRHLVRRRGQEARLRCSPMKGHSHVYWYRQLPEEGLKFMVYLQKENIIDESGMPKERFSAEFPKEGPSILRIQQVVRGDSAAYFCASSPLAEYNEQFFGPGTRLTVL.

V usage is TRBV30 and J usage is TRBJ2-2, with 14 bases matching TRBD2. Germline V lookup: CDR1 GTSNPN, CDR2 SVGIG (reference sequence). The CDR3 sequence is 15 residues long. Trimming cost V 8 bases and J 6 bases; bases outside gene matches: 8. The CDR3 region has the DNA TGTGCCCTCGCCCCGGGACTAGCGGGAGCCGGGGAGCTGTTTTTT. Its translation: CALAPGLAGAGELFF.

This clone has just one count. The chain uses TRBV4-1 and TRBJ1-5; D unresolved. Germline CDR1 reads MGHRA; CDR2 reads YSYEKL. V was shortened by 4 bases and J by 3 bases, with 13 bases between the two germline ends. This CDR3 spans 15 amino acids. CDR3 loop: CASSLSRQDNQPQHF. Here the CDR3 DNA reads TGCGCCAGCAGCCTTTCTAGGCAAGACAATCAGCCCCAGCATTTT.